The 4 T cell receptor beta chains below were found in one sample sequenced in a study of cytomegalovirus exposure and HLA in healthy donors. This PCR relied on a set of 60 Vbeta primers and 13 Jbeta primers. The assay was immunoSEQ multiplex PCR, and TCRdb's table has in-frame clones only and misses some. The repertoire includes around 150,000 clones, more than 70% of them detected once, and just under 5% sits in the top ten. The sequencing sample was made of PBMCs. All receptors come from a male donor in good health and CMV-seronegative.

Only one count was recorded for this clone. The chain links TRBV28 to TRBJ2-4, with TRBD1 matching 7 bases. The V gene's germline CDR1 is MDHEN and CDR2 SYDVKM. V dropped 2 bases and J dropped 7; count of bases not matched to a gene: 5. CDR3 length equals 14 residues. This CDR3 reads CASSLEGALNIQYF. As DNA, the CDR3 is TGTGCCAGCAGTTTAGAGGGGGCGTTGAACATTCAGTACTTC.

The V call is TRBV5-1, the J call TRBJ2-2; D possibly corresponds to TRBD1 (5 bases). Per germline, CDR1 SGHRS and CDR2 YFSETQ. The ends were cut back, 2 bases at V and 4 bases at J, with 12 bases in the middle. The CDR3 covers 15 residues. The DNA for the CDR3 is TGCGCCAGCAGCTTAGTACAGGATGGCACCGGGGAGCTGTTTTTT. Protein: CASSLVQDGTGELFF.

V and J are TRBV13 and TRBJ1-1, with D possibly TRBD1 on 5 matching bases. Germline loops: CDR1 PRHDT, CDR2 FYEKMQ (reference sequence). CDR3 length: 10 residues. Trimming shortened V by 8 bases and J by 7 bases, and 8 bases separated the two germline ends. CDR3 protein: CASERGEAFF. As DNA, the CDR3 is TGTGCCAGCGAAAGGGGTGAAGCTTTCTTT.

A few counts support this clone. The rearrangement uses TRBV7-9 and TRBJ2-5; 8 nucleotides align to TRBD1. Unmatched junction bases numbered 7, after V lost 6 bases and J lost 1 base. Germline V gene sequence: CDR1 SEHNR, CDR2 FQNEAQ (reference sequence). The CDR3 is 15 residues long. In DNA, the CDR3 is TGTGCCAGCAGAAATAGGACAGGGACCCAAGAGACCCAGTACTTC. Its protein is CASRNRTGTQETQYF.